The present entry profiles one T cell receptor beta chain with its context. The data derive from a study of blood T cell repertoires in COVID-19. Looking at the study overall: Researchers got acute and convalescent COVID-19 samples from the United States, Italy and Spain. The analysed material was cDNA or gDNA that came from T cells, B-cell-depleted T cells, or PBMCs.

Original analysis: From reference gene primer amplification, estimates of nucleated cell counts were derived. Profiled with immunoSEQ multiplex PCR; TCRdb holds only in-frame clones, not every one. V and J calls and clone size are those listed in that table; D and trimming were worked out from the DNA. The table lists a few hundred thousand clones, less than 85% of them singletons. The sample taken for sequencing was peripheral blood. The TCR sequence derives from a man aged 60 to 75 who had recovered from COVID-19.

The CDR3 nucleotides are TGTGCCAGCAGCTCGGGACACCAGAACACTGAAGCTTTCTTT. Amino acids: CASSSGHQNTEAFF. V is TRBV11-2 and J is TRBJ1-1, with D maybe TRBD1 (6 bases). Between the trimmed V and J ends, which lost 4 bases and 1 base, there was a span of 10 bases. This CDR3 is 14 amino acids long. The V gene's germline CDR1 is SGHAT and CDR2 FQNNGV. The whole variable domain, filled in from reference TRBV11-2 and TRBJ1-1, reads EAGVAQSPRYKIIEKRQSVAFWCNPISGHATLYWYQQILGQGPKLLIQFQNNGVVDDSQLPKDRFSAERLKGVDSTLKIQPAKLEDSAVYLCASSSGHQNTEAFFGQGTRLTVV.